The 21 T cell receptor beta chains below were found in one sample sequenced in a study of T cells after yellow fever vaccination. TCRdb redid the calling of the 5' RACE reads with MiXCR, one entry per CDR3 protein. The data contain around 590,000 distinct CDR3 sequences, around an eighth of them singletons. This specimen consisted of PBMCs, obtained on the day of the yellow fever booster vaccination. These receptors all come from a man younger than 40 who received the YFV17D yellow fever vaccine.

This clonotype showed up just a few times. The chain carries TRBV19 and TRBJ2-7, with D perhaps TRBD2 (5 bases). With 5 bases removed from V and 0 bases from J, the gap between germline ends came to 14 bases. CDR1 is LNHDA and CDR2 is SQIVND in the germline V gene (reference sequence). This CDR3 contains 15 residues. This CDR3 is CASSVLARSSYEQYF. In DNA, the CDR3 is TGTGCCAGTAGTGTTCTAGCCAGGAGCTCCTACGAGCAGTACTTC.

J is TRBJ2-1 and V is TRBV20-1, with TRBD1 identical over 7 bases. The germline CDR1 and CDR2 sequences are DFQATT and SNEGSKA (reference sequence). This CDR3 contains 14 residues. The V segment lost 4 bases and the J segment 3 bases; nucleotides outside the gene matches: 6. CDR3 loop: CSAKPGQNYNEQFF. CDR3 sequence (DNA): TGCAGTGCTAAGCCGGGACAGAACTACAATGAGCAGTTCTTC.

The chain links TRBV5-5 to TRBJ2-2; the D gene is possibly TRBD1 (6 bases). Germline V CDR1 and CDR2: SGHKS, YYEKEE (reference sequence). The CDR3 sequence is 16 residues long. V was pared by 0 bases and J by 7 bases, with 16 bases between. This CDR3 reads CASSLGDTFTRGELFF. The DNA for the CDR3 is TGTGCCAGCAGCTTGGGGGACACCTTTACCCGCGGGGAGCTGTTTTTT.

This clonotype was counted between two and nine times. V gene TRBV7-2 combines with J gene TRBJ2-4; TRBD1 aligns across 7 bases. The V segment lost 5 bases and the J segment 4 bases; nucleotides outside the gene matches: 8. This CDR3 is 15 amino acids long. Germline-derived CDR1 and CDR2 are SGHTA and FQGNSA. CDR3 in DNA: TGTGCCAGCAGCACCCGGGGACAGAATAAAAACATTCAGTACTTC. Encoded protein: CASSTRGQNKNIQYF.

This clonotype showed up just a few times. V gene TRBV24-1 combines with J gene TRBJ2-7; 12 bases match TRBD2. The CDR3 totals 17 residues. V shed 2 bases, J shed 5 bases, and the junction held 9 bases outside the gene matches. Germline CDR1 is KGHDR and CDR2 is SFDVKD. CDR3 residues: CATSDSGMTSGSHEQYF. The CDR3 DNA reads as TGTGCCACCAGTGATTCGGGGATGACTAGCGGGAGCCACGAGCAGTACTTC.

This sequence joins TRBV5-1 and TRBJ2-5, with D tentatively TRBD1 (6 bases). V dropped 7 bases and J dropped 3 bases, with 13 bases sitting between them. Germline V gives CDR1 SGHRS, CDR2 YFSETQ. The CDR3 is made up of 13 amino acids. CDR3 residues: CASGHREEETQYF. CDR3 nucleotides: TGCGCCAGCGGCCACAGGGAAGAAGAGACCCAGTACTTC.

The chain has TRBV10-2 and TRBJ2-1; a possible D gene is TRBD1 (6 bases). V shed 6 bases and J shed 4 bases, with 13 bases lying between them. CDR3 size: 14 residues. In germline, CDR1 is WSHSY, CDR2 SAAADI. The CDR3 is CASRSGTTYNEQFF. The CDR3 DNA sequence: TGCGCCAGCAGGTCCGGGACAACTTACAATGAGCAGTTCTTC.

The DNA of the CDR3 is TGTGCCAGCAGCTCACTGGGCGGGCGGAGCACAGATACGCAGTATTTT. It encodes CASSSLGGRSTDTQYF. The chain employs TRBV28 and TRBJ2-3; weak D call: TRBD2 (5 bases). V lost 6 bases, J lost 0 bases, and 16 bases lay in between. The germline CDR1 and CDR2 sequences are MDHEN and SYDVKM. The CDR3 spans 16 residues. The complete variable domain, with remaining parts taken from reference TRBV28 and TRBJ2-3, reads DVKVTQSSRYLVKRTGEKVFLECVQDMDHENMFWYRQDPGLGLRLIYFSYDVKMKEKGDIPEGYSVSREKKERFSLILESASTNQTSMYLCASSSLGGRSTDTQYFGPGTRLTVL.

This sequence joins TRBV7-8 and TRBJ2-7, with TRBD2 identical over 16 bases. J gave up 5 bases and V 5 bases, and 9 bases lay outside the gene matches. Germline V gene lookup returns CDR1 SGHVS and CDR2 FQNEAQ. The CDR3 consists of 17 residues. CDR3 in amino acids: CASSRGTSGRALHEQYF. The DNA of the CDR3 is TGTGCCAGCAGCAGGGGGACTAGCGGGAGGGCCCTCCACGAGCAGTACTTC. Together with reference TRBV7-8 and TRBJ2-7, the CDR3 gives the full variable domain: GAGVSQSPRYKVAKRGQDVALRCDPISGHVSLFWYQQALGQGPEFLTYFQNEAQLDKSGLPSDRFFAERPEGSVSTLKIQRTQQEDSAVYLCASSRGTSGRALHEQYFGPGTRLTVT.

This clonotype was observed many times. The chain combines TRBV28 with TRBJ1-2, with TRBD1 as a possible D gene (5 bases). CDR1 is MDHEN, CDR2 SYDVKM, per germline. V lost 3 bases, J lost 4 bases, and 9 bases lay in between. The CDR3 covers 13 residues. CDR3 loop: CASSFRGSYGYTF. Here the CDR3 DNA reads TGTGCCAGCAGTTTTCGGGGCTCCTATGGCTACACCTTC.

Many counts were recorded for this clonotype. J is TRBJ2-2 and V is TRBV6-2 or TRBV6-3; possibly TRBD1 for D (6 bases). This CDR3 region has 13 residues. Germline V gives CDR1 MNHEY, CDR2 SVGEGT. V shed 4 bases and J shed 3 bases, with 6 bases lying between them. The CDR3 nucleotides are TGTGCCAGCAGTTCAGGGGACACCGGGGAGCTGTTTTTT. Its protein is CASSSGDTGELFF.

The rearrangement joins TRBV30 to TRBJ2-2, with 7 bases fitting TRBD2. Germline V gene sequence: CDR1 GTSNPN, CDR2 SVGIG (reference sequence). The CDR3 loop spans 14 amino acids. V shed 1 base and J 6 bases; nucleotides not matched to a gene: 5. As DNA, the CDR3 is TGTGCCTGGAGTGCGCCAGCGGGACCCGGGGAGCTGTTTTTT. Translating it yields CAWSAPAGPGELFF.

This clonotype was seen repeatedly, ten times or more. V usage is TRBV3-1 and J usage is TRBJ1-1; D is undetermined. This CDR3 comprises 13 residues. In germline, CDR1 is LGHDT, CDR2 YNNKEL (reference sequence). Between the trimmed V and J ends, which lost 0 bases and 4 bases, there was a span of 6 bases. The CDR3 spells CASSQDIFTEAFF. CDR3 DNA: TGTGCCAGCAGCCAAGACATCTTCACTGAAGCTTTCTTT. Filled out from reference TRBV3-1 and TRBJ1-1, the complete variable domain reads DTAVSQTPKYLVTQMGNDKSIKCEQNLGHDTMYWYKQDSKKFLKIMFSYNNKELIINETVPNRFSPKSPDKAHLNLHINSLELGDSAVYFCASSQDIFTEAFFGQGTRLTVV.

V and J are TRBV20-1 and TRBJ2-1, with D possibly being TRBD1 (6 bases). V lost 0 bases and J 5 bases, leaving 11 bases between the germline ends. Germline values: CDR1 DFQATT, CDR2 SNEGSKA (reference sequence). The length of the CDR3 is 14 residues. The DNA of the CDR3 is TGCAGTGCTAGAGAAGGGGGACGGAACAATGAGCAGTTCTTC. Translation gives CSAREGGRNNEQFF.

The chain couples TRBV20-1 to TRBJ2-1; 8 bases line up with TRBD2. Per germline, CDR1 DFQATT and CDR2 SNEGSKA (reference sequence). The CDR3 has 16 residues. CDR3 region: CCAVTRSGSSYNEQFF. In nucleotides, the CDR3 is TGCTGCGCTGTAACCCGGAGCGGGAGCTCCTACAATGAGCAGTTCTTC.

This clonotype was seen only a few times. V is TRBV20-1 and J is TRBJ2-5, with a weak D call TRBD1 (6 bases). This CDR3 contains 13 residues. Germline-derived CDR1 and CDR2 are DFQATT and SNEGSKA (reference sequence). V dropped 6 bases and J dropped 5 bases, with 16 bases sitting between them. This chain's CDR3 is CSADDRNLETQYF. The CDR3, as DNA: TGCAGTGCCGACGACAGGAATCTTGAGACCCAGTACTTC.

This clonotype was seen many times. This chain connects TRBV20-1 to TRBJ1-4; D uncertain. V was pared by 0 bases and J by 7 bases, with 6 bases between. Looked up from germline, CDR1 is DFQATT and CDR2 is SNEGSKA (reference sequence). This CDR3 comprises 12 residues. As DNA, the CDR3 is TGCAGTGCTAGAGATCCCCTTGAAAAACTGTTTTTT. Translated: CSARDPLEKLFF.

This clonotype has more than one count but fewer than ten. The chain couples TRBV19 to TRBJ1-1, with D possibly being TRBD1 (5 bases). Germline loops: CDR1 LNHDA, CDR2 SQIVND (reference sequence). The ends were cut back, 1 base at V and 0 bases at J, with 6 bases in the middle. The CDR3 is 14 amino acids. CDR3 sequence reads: CASSIGQLNTEAFF. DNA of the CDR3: TGTGCCAGTAGTATAGGACAGCTGAACACTGAAGCTTTCTTT.

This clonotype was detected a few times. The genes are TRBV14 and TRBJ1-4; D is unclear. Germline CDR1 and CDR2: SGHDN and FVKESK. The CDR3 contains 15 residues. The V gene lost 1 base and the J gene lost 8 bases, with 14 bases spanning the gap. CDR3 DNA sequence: TGTGCCAGCAGCCAAGGACGGGCCCTAGGGGAAAAACTGTTTTTT. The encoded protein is CASSQGRALGEKLFF.

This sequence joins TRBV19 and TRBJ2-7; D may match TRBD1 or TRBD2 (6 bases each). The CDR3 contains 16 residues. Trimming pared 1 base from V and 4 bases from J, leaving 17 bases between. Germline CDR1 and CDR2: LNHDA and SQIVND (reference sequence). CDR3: CASSIAGLQGRYEQYF. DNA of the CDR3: TGTGCCAGTAGTATAGCGGGACTTCAGGGGCGGTACGAGCAGTACTTC.

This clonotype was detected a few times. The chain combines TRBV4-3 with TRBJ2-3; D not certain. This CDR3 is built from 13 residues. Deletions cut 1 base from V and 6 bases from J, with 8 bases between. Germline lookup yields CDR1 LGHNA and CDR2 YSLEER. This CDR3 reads CASSQGLRDTQYF. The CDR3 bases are TGCGCCAGCAGCCAAGGTCTCCGGGATACGCAGTATTTT.